This TCR beta chain appears in the sequencing data of a study of cytomegalovirus exposure and HLA in healthy donors. Turning to this clone: Its antigen is still unknown.

Overall study findings and caveats: Cytomegalovirus status, reportedly, was diagnosed with high specificity and sensitivity by the classifier. Investigators reported over 150 TCR beta chains as tied to cytomegalovirus. V- and J-gene trimming of TCR beta was linked (in a later analysis) to a missense DCLRE1C variant. In a later analysis, donors in an Asian-associated ancestry cluster reportedly had fewer N-insertions in productive TCRs than the cohort mean.

The CDR3 runs to 14 residues. The V and J ends lost 0 bases and 7 bases respectively, with 12 bases between them. The germline V gene has CDR1 LNHDA and CDR2 SQIVND (reference sequence). PCR used 60 Vbeta primers and 13 Jbeta primers. Profiled with immunoSEQ multiplex PCR; TCRdb holds only in-frame clones, not every one. The sample has 85,000 to 95,000 clones; roughly 8.2% are singletons. The V call is TRBV19, the J call TRBJ1-1, with D uncertain. The sequence came from a man aged 45 to 65 in good health and CMV-seronegative. Sequenced: PBMCs. CDR3 coding DNA: TGTGCCAGTAGTATAGATCGACCGGGGTTTGAAGCTTTCTTT. Translation: CASSIDRPGFEAFF. The complete variable domain, with remaining parts taken from reference TRBV19 and TRBJ1-1, reads DGGITQSPKYLFRKEGQNVTLSCEQNLNHDAMYWYRQDPGQGLRLIYYSQIVNDFQKGDIAEGYSVSREKKESFPLTVTSAQKNPTAFYLCASSIDRPGFEAFFGQGTRLTVV.